This T cell receptor beta chain was sequenced for a study of vaccination and CD4 T cells after COVID-19. On the study more broadly: The cells were exposed to overlapping spike peptides originating from SARS-CoV-2, HCoV-NL63, HCoV-OC43 and HCoV-229E for stimulation. General observations from the study: Reactive clone data from convalescent patients indicated a median of roughly 90% appearing only post-vaccination.

The sample holds a few counts of this clonotype. The target antigen is unknown. Cultured CD4+ T cells had their DNA profiled by the Oncomine TCR Beta short-read assay. MiXCR was run by TCRdb on the PCR reads, yielding one entry per CDR3 protein. The sample lists 20,000 to 25,000 distinct CDR3 sequences; around 66% were seen once. Treatment specified: approximately 10-day PBMC culture with coronavirus spike peptide pools or control peptides (ViraFEST assay). This sample comprised CD4+ T cells from blood, cultured in vitro, obtained after SARS-CoV-2 vaccination. The sequence came from a human donor who received a COVID-19 vaccine.

CDR3 loop: CASSVTTGTGGEAFF. The CDR3 bases are TGTGCCAGCAGTGTAACGACCGGGACAGGGGGTGAAGCTTTCTTT. This chain connects TRBV6-1 to TRBJ1-1; 11 nucleotides agree with TRBD1. The V gene end was trimmed by 4 bases and the J gene end by 7 bases; junction bases not matched to a gene: 8. Per the germline V gene, CDR1 is MNHNS and CDR2 is SASEGT. The CDR3 covers 15 residues.